This T cell receptor beta chain stems from a study of blood T cells in healthy people across ages. The sample holds a few counts of this clonotype. Combining a sample-barcoded 5' primer with a J-beta primer mix, a second PCR ran for roughly 6 to 12 cycles. Every cDNA was tagged by a template-switch adaptor with 12 random nucleotides. A single record per CDR3 protein comes from TCRdb applying MiXCR to the 5' RACE reads. The data hold roughly 800,000 distinct CDR3 sequences, with roughly 64% observed a single time. Germline lookup yields CDR1 SGHDT and CDR2 YYEEEE. After removal of 0 bases from V and 0 bases from J, the junction contained 5 bases not matched to a gene. The CDR3 sequence is 16 residues long.

The sample taken for sequencing was blood. This TCR was recovered from a man aged 25-45 years in good health. The V gene is TRBV5-6, the J gene TRBJ1-1; 7 nucleotides line up with TRBD1. The CDR3 DNA reads as TGTGCCAGCAGCTTGGGACAGGGTGGACTGAACACTGAAGCTTTCTTT. Translated: CASSLGQGGLNTEAFF.